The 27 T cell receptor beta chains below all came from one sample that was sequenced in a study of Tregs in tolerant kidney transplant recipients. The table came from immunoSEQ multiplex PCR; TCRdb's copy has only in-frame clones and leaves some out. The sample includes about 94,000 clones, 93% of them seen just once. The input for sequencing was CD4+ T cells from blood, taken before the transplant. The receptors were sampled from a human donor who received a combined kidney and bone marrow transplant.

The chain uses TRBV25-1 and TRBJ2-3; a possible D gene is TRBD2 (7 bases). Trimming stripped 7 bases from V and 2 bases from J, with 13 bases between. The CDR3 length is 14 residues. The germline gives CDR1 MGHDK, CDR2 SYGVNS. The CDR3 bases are TGTGCCAGCAATGAGGCGGGGGCCACAGATACGCAGTATTTT. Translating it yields CASNEAGATDTQYF.

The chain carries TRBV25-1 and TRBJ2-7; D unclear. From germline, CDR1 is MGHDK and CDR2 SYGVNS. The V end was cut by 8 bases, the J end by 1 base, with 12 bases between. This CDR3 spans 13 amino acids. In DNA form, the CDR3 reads TGTGCCAGCCCGACTTGGCGATCCTACGAGCAGTACTTC. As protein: CASPTWRSYEQYF.

The CDR3 region is CASSLFDRSYEQYF. The CDR3 bases are TGTGCCAGCAGCTTATTTGACAGATCCTACGAGCAGTACTTC. The rearrangement joins TRBV11-3 to TRBJ2-7; weak D call: TRBD1 (5 bases). Per the germline V gene, CDR1 is SGHNT and CDR2 is YENEEA. V dropped 2 bases and J dropped 1 base, with 9 bases sitting between them. The CDR3 has 14 residues.

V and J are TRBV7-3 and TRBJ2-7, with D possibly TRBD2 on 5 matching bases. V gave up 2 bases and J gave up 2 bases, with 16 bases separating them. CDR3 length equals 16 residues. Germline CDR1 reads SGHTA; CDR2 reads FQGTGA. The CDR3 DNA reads TGTGCCAGCAGCTTATTCGGGAACCCCGGGGCCTACGAGCAGTACTTC. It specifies CASSLFGNPGAYEQYF.

As DNA, the CDR3 is TGTGCCAGCAGCTTAAGGAGTAATGAGCAGTTCTTC. It is translated as CASSLRSNEQFF. The J gene is TRBJ2-1, the V gene TRBV11-3, with D uncertain. The germline V gene encodes CDR1 SGHNT and CDR2 YENEEA. V lost 2 bases, J lost 7 bases, and 6 bases lay in between. CDR3 length: 12 amino acids.

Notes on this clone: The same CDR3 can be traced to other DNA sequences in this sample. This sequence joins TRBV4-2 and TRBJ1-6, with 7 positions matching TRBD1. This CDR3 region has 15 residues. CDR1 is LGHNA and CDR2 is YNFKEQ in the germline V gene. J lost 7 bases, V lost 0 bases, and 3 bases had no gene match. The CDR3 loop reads CASSQEGRGNSPLHF. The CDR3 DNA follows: TGTGCCAGCAGCCAAGAAGGCAGGGGGAATTCACCCCTCCACTTT.

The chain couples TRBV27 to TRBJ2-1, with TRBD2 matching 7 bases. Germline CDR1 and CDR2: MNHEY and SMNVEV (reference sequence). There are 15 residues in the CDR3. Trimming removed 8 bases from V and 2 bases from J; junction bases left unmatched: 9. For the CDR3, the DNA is TGTGCCAGCGGGTTTGGGGGAGGGGCCTACAATGAGCAGTTCTTC. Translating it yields CASGFGGGAYNEQFF.

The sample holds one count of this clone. Here the CDR3 reads CASPGPPPVPNTGELFF. For the CDR3, the DNA is TGTGCCAGCCCAGGGCCCCCACCGGTCCCGAACACCGGGGAGCTGTTTTTT. This chain uses TRBV11-1 with TRBJ2-2; a weak D match, TRBD1 (5 bases). Between the trimmed V and J ends, which lost 8 bases and 0 bases, there was a span of 19 bases. The CDR3 loop spans 17 amino acids. Germline CDR1 SGHAT, CDR2 FQDESV (reference sequence).

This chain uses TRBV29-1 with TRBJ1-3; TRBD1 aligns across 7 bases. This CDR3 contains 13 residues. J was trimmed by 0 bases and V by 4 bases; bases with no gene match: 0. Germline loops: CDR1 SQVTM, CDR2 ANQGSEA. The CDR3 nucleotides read TGCAGCGTTGGACAGGGCTCTGGAAACACCATATATTTT. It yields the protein CSVGQGSGNTIYF.

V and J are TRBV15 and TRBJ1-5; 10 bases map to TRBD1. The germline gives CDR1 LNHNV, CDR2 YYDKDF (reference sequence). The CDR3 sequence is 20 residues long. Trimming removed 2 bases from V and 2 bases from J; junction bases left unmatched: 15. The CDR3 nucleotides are TGTGCCACCAGCAGAACCCCGGGACAGGGGACTATAAGGGGCAATCAGCCCCAGCATTTT. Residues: CATSRTPGQGTIRGNQPQHF.

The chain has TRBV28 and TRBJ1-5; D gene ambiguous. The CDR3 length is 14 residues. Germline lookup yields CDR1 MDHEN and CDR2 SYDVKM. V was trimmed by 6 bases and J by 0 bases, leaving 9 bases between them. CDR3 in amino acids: CASRLMNSNQPQHF. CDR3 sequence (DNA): TGTGCCAGCAGACTTATGAATAGCAATCAGCCCCAGCATTTT.

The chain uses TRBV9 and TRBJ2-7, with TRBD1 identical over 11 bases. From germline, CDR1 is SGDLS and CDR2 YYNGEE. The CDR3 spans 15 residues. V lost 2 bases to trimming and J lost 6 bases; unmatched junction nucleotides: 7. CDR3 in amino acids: CASSVTGTGGSEQYF. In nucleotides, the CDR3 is TGTGCCAGCAGCGTCACCGGGACAGGGGGTTCCGAGCAGTACTTC.

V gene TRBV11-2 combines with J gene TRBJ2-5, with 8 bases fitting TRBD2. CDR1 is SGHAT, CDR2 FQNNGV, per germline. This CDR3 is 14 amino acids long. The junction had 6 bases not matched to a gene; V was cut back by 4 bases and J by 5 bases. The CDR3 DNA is TGTGCCAGCAGCTCAGGACTAGCTGGGGAGACCCAGTACTTC. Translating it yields CASSSGLAGETQYF.

The CDR3 loop is CATSRRPGQVSYNEQFF. The CDR3 DNA is TGTGCCACCAGCAGGCGCCCTGGACAGGTTTCCTACAATGAGCAGTTCTTC. The rearrangement joins TRBV15 to TRBJ2-1; 7 positions match TRBD1. CDR3 size: 17 residues. CDR1 is LNHNV and CDR2 is YYDKDF in the germline V gene (reference sequence). Germline trimming cut 3 bases from V and 1 base from J; bases unmatched to any gene: 9.

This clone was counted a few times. Here the CDR3 DNA reads TGTGCCAGTAGGTTACAGGGAGCAACTAATGAAAAACTGTTTTTT. This encodes CASRLQGATNEKLFF. The rearrangement links TRBV19 to TRBJ1-4, with D tentatively TRBD1 (6 bases). This CDR3 is built from 15 residues. V was cut by 6 bases and J by 0 bases, with 11 bases left in between. CDR1 and CDR2 from the germline V gene are LNHDA and SQIVND (reference sequence).

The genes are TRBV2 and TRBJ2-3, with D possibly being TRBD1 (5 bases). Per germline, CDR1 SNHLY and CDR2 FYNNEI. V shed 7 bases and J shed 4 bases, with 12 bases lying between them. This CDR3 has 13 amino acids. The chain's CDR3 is CASNQRGADTQYF. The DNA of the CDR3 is TGTGCCAGCAATCAAAGGGGCGCAGATACGCAGTATTTT.

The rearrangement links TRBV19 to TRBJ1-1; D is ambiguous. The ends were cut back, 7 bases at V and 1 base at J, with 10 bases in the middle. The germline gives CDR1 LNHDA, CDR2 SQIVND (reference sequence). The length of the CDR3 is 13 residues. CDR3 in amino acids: CASIRGPNTEAFF. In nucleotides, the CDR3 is TGTGCCAGTATACGGGGTCCGAACACTGAAGCTTTCTTT.

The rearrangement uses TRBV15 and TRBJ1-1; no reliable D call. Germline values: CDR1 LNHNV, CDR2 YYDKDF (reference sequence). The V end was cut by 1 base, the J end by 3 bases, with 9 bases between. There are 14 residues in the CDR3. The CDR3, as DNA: TGTGCCACCAGCAGAGGAGGATCCGACACTGAAGCTTTCTTT. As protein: CATSRGGSDTEAFF.

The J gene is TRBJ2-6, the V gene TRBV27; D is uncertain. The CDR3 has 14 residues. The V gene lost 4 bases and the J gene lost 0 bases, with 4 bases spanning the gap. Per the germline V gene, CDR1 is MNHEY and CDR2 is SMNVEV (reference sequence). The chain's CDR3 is CASSYSSGANVLTF. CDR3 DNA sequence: TGTGCCAGCAGTTACAGCTCTGGGGCCAACGTCCTGACTTTC.

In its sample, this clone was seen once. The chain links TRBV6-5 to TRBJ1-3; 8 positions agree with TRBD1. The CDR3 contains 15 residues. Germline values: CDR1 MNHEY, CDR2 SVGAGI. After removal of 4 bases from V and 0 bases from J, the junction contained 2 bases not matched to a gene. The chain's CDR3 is CASSSGTGSGNTIYF. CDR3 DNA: TGTGCCAGCAGTTCCGGGACAGGCTCTGGAAACACCATATATTTT.

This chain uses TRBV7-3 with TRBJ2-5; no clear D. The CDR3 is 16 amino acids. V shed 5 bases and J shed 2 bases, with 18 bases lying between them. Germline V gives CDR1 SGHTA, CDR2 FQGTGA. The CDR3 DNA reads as TGTGCCAGCAGCCTCGGTCGAAACCCCTCGCAAGAGACCCAGTACTTC. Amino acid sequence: CASSLGRNPSQETQYF.

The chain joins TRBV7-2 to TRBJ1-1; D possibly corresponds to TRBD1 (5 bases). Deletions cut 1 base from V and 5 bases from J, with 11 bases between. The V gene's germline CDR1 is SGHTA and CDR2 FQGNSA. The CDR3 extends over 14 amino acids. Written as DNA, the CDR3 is TGTGCCAGCAGCTTAGTACCGACAGATACTGAAGCTTTCTTT. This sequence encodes CASSLVPTDTEAFF.

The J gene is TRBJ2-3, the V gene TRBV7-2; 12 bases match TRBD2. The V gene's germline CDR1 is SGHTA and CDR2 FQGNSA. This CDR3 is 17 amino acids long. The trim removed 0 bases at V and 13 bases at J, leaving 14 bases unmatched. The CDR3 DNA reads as TGTGCCAGCAGCTTAGCGATCGGCCTAGCGGGGGGGAGAGGGAAGTATTTT. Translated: CASSLAIGLAGGRGKYF.

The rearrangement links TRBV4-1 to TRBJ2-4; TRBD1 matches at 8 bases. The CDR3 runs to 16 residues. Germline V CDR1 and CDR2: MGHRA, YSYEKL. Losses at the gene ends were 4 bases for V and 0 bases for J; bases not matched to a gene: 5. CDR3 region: CASSPGQGVAKNIQYF. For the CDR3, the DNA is TGCGCCAGCAGCCCCGGACAGGGAGTAGCCAAAAACATTCAGTACTTC.

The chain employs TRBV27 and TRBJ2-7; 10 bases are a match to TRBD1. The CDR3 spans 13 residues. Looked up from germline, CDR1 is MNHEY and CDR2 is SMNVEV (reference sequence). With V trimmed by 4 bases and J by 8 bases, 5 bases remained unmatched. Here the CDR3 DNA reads TGTGCCAGCAGTTGGACAGGGGGGGGGAAGCAGTACTTC. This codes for CASSWTGGGKQYF.

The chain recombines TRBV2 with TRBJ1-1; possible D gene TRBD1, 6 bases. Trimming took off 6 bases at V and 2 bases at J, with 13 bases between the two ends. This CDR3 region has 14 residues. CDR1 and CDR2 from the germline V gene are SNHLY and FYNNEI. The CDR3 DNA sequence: TGTGCCAGCAGGCACAGGGCCATAAACACTGAAGCTTTCTTT. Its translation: CASRHRAINTEAFF. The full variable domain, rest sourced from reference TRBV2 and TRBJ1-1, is EPEVTQTPSHQVTQMGQEVILRCVPISNHLYFYWYRQILGQKVEFLVSFYNNEISEKSEIFDDQFSVERPDGSNFTLKIRSTKLEDSAMYFCASRHRAINTEAFFGQGTRLTVV.

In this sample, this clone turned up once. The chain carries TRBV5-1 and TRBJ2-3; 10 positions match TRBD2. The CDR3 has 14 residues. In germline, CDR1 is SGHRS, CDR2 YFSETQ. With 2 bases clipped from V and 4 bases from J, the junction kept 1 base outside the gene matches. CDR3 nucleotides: TGCGCCAGCAGCTTCAGCGGGGGGGCAGATACGCAGTATTTT. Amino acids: CASSFSGGADTQYF. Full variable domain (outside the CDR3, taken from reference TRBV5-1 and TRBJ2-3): KAGVTQTPRYLIKTRGQQVTLSCSPISGHRSVSWYQQTPGQGLQFLFEYFSETQRNKGNFPGRFSGRQFSNSRSEMNVSTLELGDSALYLCASSFSGGADTQYFGPGTRLTVL.